A selection of T cell receptor beta chains follows, all from one sample in a study of blood T cells in healthy people across ages. TCRdb re-derived calls from the 5' RACE reads in MiXCR, one entry per CDR3 protein. The sample comprises 780,000 or so distinct CDR3 sequences, 53% of which are singletons, and approximately 40% rests with the top ten. Sequencing was done on a sample of blood. Receptors were obtained from a man older than 75 in good health. The CDR3 runs from the conserved cysteine through the conserved F or W. The order of the fields is V gene, clone size, D gene, J gene, CDR3 length, CDR3 protein, CDR3 DNA. The D gene is left open where the match is weak. Some rows have no size entry. The others give once, few or many, or a class for an expanded clone.

V: TRBV5-4; size: few; D: -; J: TRBJ1-1; length: 13; CDR3: CASRSSGNTEAFF; DNA: TGTGCCAGCAGGAGTAGTGGGAACACTGAAGCTTTCTTT
V: TRBV4-2; size: -; D: TRBD2; J: TRBJ2-1; length: 19; CDR3: CASSQDRLAGSLPHNEQFF; DNA: TGTGCCAGCAGCCAAGATCGGCTAGCGGGAAGCCTTCCCCACAATGAGCAGTTCTTC
V: TRBV2; size: -; D: -; J: TRBJ2-6; length: 15; CDR3: CASSDARPGANVLTF; DNA: TGTGCCAGCAGTGACGCCCGACCTGGGGCCAACGTCCTGACTTTC
V: TRBV25-1; size: -; D: -; J: TRBJ2-7; length: 17; CDR3: CASSRVQGSGRVDEQYF; DNA: TGTGCCAGCAGTAGAGTACAGGGATCAGGCCGTGTAGACGAGCAGTACTTC
V: TRBV2; size: -; D: -; J: TRBJ2-1; length: 13; CDR3: CTSSAGLNNEQFF; DNA: TGTACCAGCAGTGCCGGACTCAACAATGAGCAGTTCTTC
V: TRBV2; size: few; D: -; J: TRBJ1-4; length: 15; CDR3: CASSAPTGGHEKLFF; DNA: TGTGCCAGCAGTGCCCCGACAGGCGGGCATGAAAAACTGTTTTTT
V: TRBV7-2; size: -; D: -; J: TRBJ2-3; length: 12; CDR3: CASSLTRDTQYF; DNA: TGTGCCAGCAGCCTGACGCGGGATACGCAGTATTTT
V: TRBV6-1; size: -; D: TRBD2; J: TRBJ2-7; length: 15; CDR3: CASRETSGSYYEQYF; DNA: TGTGCCAGCAGAGAGACTAGCGGGAGTTACTACGAGCAGTACTTC
V: TRBV12-3/TRBV12-4; size: -; D: TRBD1; J: TRBJ1-5; length: 18; CDR3: CASSYRGQGAISNQPQHF; DNA: TGTGCCAGCAGTTACCGCGGACAGGGGGCCATTAGCAATCAGCCCCAGCATTTT
V: TRBV7-2; size: -; D: -; J: TRBJ2-1; length: 16; CDR3: CASSTRPQRVRNEQFF; DNA: TGTGCCAGCAGCACCCGGCCACAAAGGGTACGGAATGAGCAGTTCTTC
V: TRBV6-1; size: -; D: -; J: TRBJ2-7; length: 14; CDR3: CASSEVTAAYEQYF; DNA: TGTGCCAGCAGTGAAGTGACAGCGGCCTACGAGCAGTACTTC
V: TRBV20-1; size: many; D: -; J: TRBJ2-7; length: 14; CDR3: CSARDPQVSYEQYF; DNA: TGCAGTGCTAGAGATCCTCAGGTCTCCTACGAGCAGTACTTC
V: TRBV7-2; size: -; D: TRBD2; J: TRBJ2-5; length: 17; CDR3: CASSLLLALPPWETQYF; DNA: TGTGCCAGCAGCCTCCTACTAGCGCTTCCTCCATGGGAGACCCAGTACTTC
V: TRBV27; size: -; D: -; J: TRBJ1-1; length: 15; CDR3: CASRSLGDSNTEAFF; DNA: TGTGCCAGCAGGTCCCTTGGGGACTCAAACACTGAAGCTTTCTTT
V: TRBV28; size: -; D: -; J: TRBJ2-3; length: 12; CDR3: CATNREDRYAYF; DNA: TGTGCCACAAACAGGGAGGACAGATACGCGTATTTT
V: TRBV7-3; size: once; D: -; J: TRBJ2-3; length: 14; CDR3: CASSLTSATDTQYF; DNA: TGTGCCAGCAGCTTAACAAGCGCCACAGATACGCAGTATTTT
V: TRBV7-2; size: many; D: -; J: TRBJ2-5; length: 11; CDR3: CASMGQETQYF; DNA: TGTGCCAGCATGGGGCAAGAGACCCAGTACTTC
V: TRBV7-9; size: once; D: TRBD1; J: TRBJ2-4; length: 13; CDR3: CASSLRTGSEQYF; DNA: TGTGCCAGCAGCCTGCGGACAGGGTCTGAGCAGTACTTC
V: TRBV7-6; size: -; D: -; J: TRBJ2-3; length: 16; CDR3: CASSPNPGEGTDTQYF; DNA: TGTGCCAGCAGTCCCAACCCAGGGGAGGGCACAGATACGCAGTATTTT
V: TRBV20-1; size: many; D: -; J: TRBJ2-3; length: 15; CDR3: CSAGGGGGSTDTQYF; DNA: TGCAGTGCTGGAGGCGGGGGCGGGAGCACAGATACGCAGTATTTT
V: TRBV25-1; size: -; D: -; J: TRBJ2-7; length: 17; CDR3: CASSEPPSGPLLYEQYF; DNA: TGTGCCAGCAGTGAACCGCCCTCCGGGCCCCTGCTCTACGAGCAGTACTTC
V: TRBV20-1; size: -; D: -; J: TRBJ2-5; length: 15; CDR3: CSARDNQGRGETQYF; DNA: TGCAGTGCTAGAGATAACCAGGGGCGGGGGGAGACCCAGTACTTC
V: TRBV9; size: few; D: -; J: TRBJ1-2; length: 15; CDR3: CASSEGGGADYGYTF; DNA: TGTGCCAGCAGCGAGGGAGGAGGGGCAGACTATGGCTACACCTTC
V: TRBV11-2; size: -; D: -; J: TRBJ2-5; length: 15; CDR3: CASSPRGRGEETQYF; DNA: TGTGCCAGCAGCCCCCGGGGCAGGGGCGAAGAGACCCAGTACTTC
V: TRBV11-2; size: few; D: TRBD2; J: TRBJ2-5; length: 17; CDR3: CASSLDPGLAGQETQYF; DNA: TGTGCCAGCAGCTTAGATCCGGGACTAGCGGGCCAAGAGACCCAGTACTTC
V: TRBV20-1; size: -; D: -; J: TRBJ1-3; length: 14; CDR3: CSASPTTSGNTIYF; DNA: TGCAGTGCTTCGCCTACAACCTCTGGAAACACCATATATTTT
V: TRBV18; size: few; D: TRBD2; J: TRBJ2-3; length: 15; CDR3: CASSSIAGYTDTQYF; DNA: TGTGCCAGCTCATCTATAGCGGGGTACACAGATACGCAGTATTTT
V: TRBV29-1; size: -; D: -; J: TRBJ2-7; length: 11; CDR3: CSVGLSGEQYF; DNA: TGCAGCGTTGGTCTCTCAGGCGAGCAGTACTTC
V: TRBV20-1; size: -; D: -; J: TRBJ1-1; length: 16; CDR3: CSARVSGQNKNTEAFF; DNA: TGCAGTGCTAGAGTCTCAGGACAGAACAAGAACACTGAAGCTTTCTTT
V: TRBV25-1; size: -; D: TRBD1; J: TRBJ1-4; length: 15; CDR3: CASSDRVSTNEKLFF; DNA: TGTGCCAGCAGCGACAGGGTGTCTACTAATGAAAAACTGTTTTTT
V: TRBV20-1; size: -; D: TRBD1; J: TRBJ2-3; length: 16; CDR3: CSARNSRGGMSDTQYF; DNA: TGCAGTGCTAGAAACAGTCGAGGGGGCATGTCAGATACGCAGTATTTT
V: TRBV5-6; size: -; D: -; J: TRBJ1-4; length: 13; CDR3: CASSESSELKLFF; DNA: TGTGCCAGCAGCGAGAGCAGCGAATTAAAACTGTTTTTT
V: TRBV6-1; size: -; D: TRBD2; J: TRBJ2-1; length: 16; CDR3: CASRERAGGLSGEQFF; DNA: TGTGCCAGCAGAGAACGAGCGGGAGGCCTTAGTGGTGAGCAGTTCTTC
V: TRBV20-1; size: -; D: TRBD1; J: TRBJ1-2; length: 14; CDR3: CSVPRQGKVHGYTF; DNA: TGCAGTGTTCCGCGACAGGGGAAGGTTCATGGCTACACCTTC
V: TRBV13; size: few; D: -; J: TRBJ2-7; length: 12; CDR3: CASSSTGNEQYF; DNA: TGTGCCAGCAGCTCAACAGGGAACGAGCAGTACTTC
V: TRBV29-1; size: once; D: TRBD1; J: TRBJ2-2; length: 13; CDR3: CSAGTGGTGELFF; DNA: TGCAGCGCTGGGACAGGGGGCACCGGGGAGCTGTTTTTT
V: TRBV11-2; size: -; D: -; J: TRBJ2-3; length: 12; CDR3: CASSRLLDTQYF; DNA: TGTGCCAGCAGCCGACTTTTAGATACGCAGTATTTT
V: TRBV9; size: once; D: TRBD2; J: TRBJ2-1; length: 17; CDR3: CASSVGPAGDPYNEQFF; DNA: TGTGCCAGCAGCGTAGGTCCAGCGGGGGACCCCTACAATGAGCAGTTCTTC
V: TRBV6-5; size: few; D: -; J: TRBJ1-2; length: 14; CDR3: CASRPYTNNYGYTF; DNA: TGTGCCAGCCGACCCTACACCAATAACTATGGCTACACCTTC
V: TRBV4-1; size: few; D: -; J: TRBJ2-7; length: 14; CDR3: CASSHLRMGYEQYF; DNA: TGCGCCAGCAGCCACCTCCGGATGGGGTACGAGCAGTACTTC
V: TRBV7-7; size: -; D: TRBD2; J: TRBJ2-1; length: 15; CDR3: CASSLVPAGGNEQFF; DNA: TGTGCTAGCAGCTTAGTTCCAGCGGGAGGGAATGAGCAGTTCTTC
V: TRBV14; size: few; D: TRBD2; J: TRBJ2-1; length: 14; CDR3: CASSHLLAERGQFF; DNA: TGTGCCAGCAGCCACCTACTAGCGGAACGGGGGCAGTTCTTC
V: TRBV27; size: once; D: -; J: TRBJ2-3; length: 15; CDR3: CASSFSGRNTDTQYF; DNA: TGTGCCAGCAGTTTTTCCGGCAGAAACACAGATACGCAGTATTTT
V: TRBV2; size: once; D: -; J: TRBJ1-6; length: 13; CDR3: CANQGSDNSPLHF; DNA: TGTGCCAACCAGGGGTCCGATAATTCACCCCTCCACTTT
V: TRBV7-2; size: few; D: -; J: TRBJ2-7; length: 16; CDR3: CASSLEGRGLLHEQYF; DNA: TGTGCCAGCAGCTTAGAGGGCAGGGGCTTATTACACGAGCAGTACTTC
V: TRBV9; size: -; D: -; J: TRBJ2-1; length: 15; CDR3: CASSVVPSSYNEQFF; DNA: TGTGCCAGCAGCGTAGTCCCGAGCTCCTACAATGAGCAGTTCTTC
V: TRBV18; size: -; D: TRBD1; J: TRBJ2-3; length: 15; CDR3: CASSPRQGRADTQYF; DNA: TGTGCCAGCTCACCAAGACAGGGTCGGGCAGATACGCAGTATTTT
V: TRBV6-6; size: -; D: -; J: TRBJ1-1; length: 10; CDR3: CATGRTEAFF; DNA: TGTGCCACGGGGAGGACTGAAGCTTTCTTT
V: TRBV4-1; size: few; D: TRBD1; J: TRBJ2-1; length: 16; CDR3: CASSRGPGGSYNEQFF; DNA: TGCGCCAGCAGCCGAGGTCCAGGGGGCTCCTACAATGAGCAGTTCTTC
V: TRBV25-1; size: -; D: TRBD1; J: TRBJ2-3; length: 15; CDR3: CASSDLRQGADTQYF; DNA: TGTGCCAGCAGTGATCTTAGACAGGGGGCAGATACGCAGTATTTT
V: TRBV20-1; size: -; D: TRBD2; J: TRBJ2-7; length: 13; CDR3: CSALSGSLYEQYF; DNA: TGCAGTGCCCTTAGCGGGAGCCTGTACGAGCAGTACTTC